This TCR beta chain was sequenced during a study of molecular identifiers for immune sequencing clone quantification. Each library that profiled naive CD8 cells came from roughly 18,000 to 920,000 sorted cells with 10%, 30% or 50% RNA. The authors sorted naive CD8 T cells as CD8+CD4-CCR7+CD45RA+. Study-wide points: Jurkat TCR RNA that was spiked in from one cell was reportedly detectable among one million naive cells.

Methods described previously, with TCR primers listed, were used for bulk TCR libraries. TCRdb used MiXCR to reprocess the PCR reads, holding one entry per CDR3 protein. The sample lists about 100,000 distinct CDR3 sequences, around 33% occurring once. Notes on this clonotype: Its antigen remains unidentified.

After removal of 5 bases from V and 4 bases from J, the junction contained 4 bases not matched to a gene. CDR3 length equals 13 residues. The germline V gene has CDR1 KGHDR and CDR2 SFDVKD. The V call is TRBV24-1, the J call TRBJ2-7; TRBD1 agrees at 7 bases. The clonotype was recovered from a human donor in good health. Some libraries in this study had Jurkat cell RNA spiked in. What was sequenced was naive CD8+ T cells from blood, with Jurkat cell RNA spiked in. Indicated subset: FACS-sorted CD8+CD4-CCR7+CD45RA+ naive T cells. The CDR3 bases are TGTGCCACCAGTGTCGGCAGGGGGTACGAGCAGTACTTC. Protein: CATSVGRGYEQYF.